This is a list of T cell receptor beta chains from one sample in a study of blood T cells in healthy people across ages. TCRdb reanalysed the 5' RACE reads using MiXCR and keeps one entry per CDR3 protein. Here the sample spans approximately 600,000 distinct CDR3 sequences, about 53% being singletons. The sequencing sample was made of blood. The receptors originated from a man in his 60s in good health. Each CDR3 is given with its conserved first and last residue. Each record gives: clone size, V gene, J gene, D gene, CDR3 length, CDR3 protein, CDR3 DNA. A D gene is named only where the DNA matches it firmly. Clone size, where shown, is once, few, many, or a class for clones that have expanded.

clone size: few
V gene: TRBV28
J gene: TRBJ1-5
D gene: NA
CDR3 length: 14
CDR3 protein: CASSLGQGRQPQHF
CDR3 DNA: TGTGCCAGCAGTTTGGGGCAGGGCCGTCAGCCCCAGCATTTT

clone size: NA
V gene: TRBV7-8
J gene: TRBJ2-3
D gene: NA
CDR3 length: 15
CDR3 protein: CASSSQGLLTDTQYF
CDR3 DNA: TGTGCCAGCAGCTCACAGGGACTTTTAACAGATACGCAGTATTTT

clone size: NA
V gene: TRBV5-1
J gene: TRBJ1-2
D gene: TRBD1
CDR3 length: 14
CDR3 protein: CASSLRRTGNGYTF
CDR3 DNA: TGCGCCAGCAGCTTGAGAAGGACAGGGAATGGCTACACCTTC

clone size: NA
V gene: TRBV10-3
J gene: TRBJ2-7
D gene: NA
CDR3 length: 13
CDR3 protein: CAISLGGLYEQYF
CDR3 DNA: TGTGCCATCAGTCTGGGGGGGCTGTACGAGCAGTACTTC

clone size: NA
V gene: TRBV5-6
J gene: TRBJ2-7
D gene: TRBD1
CDR3 length: 14
CDR3 protein: CASSSRTGVYEQYF
CDR3 DNA: TGTGCCAGCAGCTCAAGGACAGGGGTCTACGAGCAGTACTTC

clone size: NA
V gene: TRBV11-2
J gene: TRBJ2-1
D gene: TRBD2
CDR3 length: 14
CDR3 protein: CASSPGLAGGGSFF
CDR3 DNA: TGTGCCAGCAGCCCCGGACTAGCGGGGGGTGGGTCGTTCTTC

clone size: NA
V gene: TRBV7-2
J gene: TRBJ2-3
D gene: NA
CDR3 length: 13
CDR3 protein: CASTRTIWDTQYF
CDR3 DNA: TGTGCCAGCACCAGGACTATTTGGGATACGCAGTATTTT

clone size: NA
V gene: TRBV5-1
J gene: TRBJ1-4
D gene: NA
CDR3 length: 20
CDR3 protein: CASIKTSAGSALAHNEKLFF
CDR3 DNA: TGCGCCAGCATTAAAACGAGCGCAGGATCGGCCCTGGCCCATAATGAAAAACTGTTTTTT

clone size: NA
V gene: TRBV10-3
J gene: TRBJ2-7
D gene: NA
CDR3 length: 13
CDR3 protein: CAISEDGVYEQYF
CDR3 DNA: TGTGCCATCAGTGAGGACGGAGTCTACGAGCAGTACTTC

clone size: NA
V gene: TRBV10-3
J gene: TRBJ2-7
D gene: TRBD1
CDR3 length: 11
CDR3 protein: CATGTGVEQYF
CDR3 DNA: TGTGCCACCGGGACAGGGGTAGAGCAGTACTTC

clone size: NA
V gene: TRBV9
J gene: TRBJ1-5
D gene: NA
CDR3 length: 15
CDR3 protein: CASSVGDDSNQPQHF
CDR3 DNA: TGTGCCAGCAGCGTAGGCGATGATAGCAATCAGCCCCAGCATTTT

clone size: NA
V gene: TRBV3-1
J gene: TRBJ2-5
D gene: NA
CDR3 length: 13
CDR3 protein: CASSQKVRVGQYF
CDR3 DNA: TGTGCCAGCAGCCAGAAAGTAAGAGTTGGGCAGTACTTC

clone size: NA
V gene: TRBV7-9
J gene: TRBJ2-7
D gene: TRBD1
CDR3 length: 14
CDR3 protein: CASSLTGDHYEQYF
CDR3 DNA: TGTGCCAGCAGCTTGACAGGGGACCACTACGAGCAGTACTTC

clone size: NA
V gene: TRBV7-6
J gene: TRBJ2-3
D gene: TRBD2
CDR3 length: 17
CDR3 protein: CASIHTGGADLTDTQYF
CDR3 DNA: TGTGCCAGCATCCACACGGGGGGGGCGGACCTCACAGATACGCAGTATTTT

clone size: NA
V gene: TRBV27
J gene: TRBJ2-6
D gene: NA
CDR3 length: 12
CDR3 protein: CASNKGANVLTF
CDR3 DNA: TGTGCCAGCAACAAAGGGGCCAACGTCCTGACTTTC

clone size: few
V gene: TRBV5-1
J gene: TRBJ1-2
D gene: TRBD1
CDR3 length: 15
CDR3 protein: CASSLGQATNYGYTF
CDR3 DNA: TGCGCCAGCAGCCTGGGACAGGCGACTAACTATGGCTACACCTTC

clone size: NA
V gene: TRBV27
J gene: TRBJ2-7
D gene: TRBD2
CDR3 length: 14
CDR3 protein: CASPQRGLAYEQYF
CDR3 DNA: TGTGCCAGTCCCCAACGGGGACTAGCTTACGAGCAGTACTTC

clone size: NA
V gene: TRBV2
J gene: TRBJ2-7
D gene: TRBD2
CDR3 length: 15
CDR3 protein: CASSSTSGYPYEQYF
CDR3 DNA: TGTGCCAGCAGTTCGACTAGCGGGTACCCCTACGAGCAGTACTTC

clone size: NA
V gene: TRBV11-2
J gene: TRBJ2-2
D gene: NA
CDR3 length: 13
CDR3 protein: CASSPGLSGELFF
CDR3 DNA: TGTGCCAGCAGCCCGGGACTTTCCGGGGAGCTGTTTTTT

clone size: few
V gene: TRBV7-2
J gene: TRBJ2-3
D gene: NA
CDR3 length: 12
CDR3 protein: CASSAPRNTQYF
CDR3 DNA: TGTGCCAGCAGCGCTCCGAGGAATACGCAGTATTTT

clone size: few
V gene: TRBV11-2
J gene: TRBJ2-6
D gene: TRBD1
CDR3 length: 17
CDR3 protein: CASSFDRGPMGANVLTF
CDR3 DNA: TGTGCCAGCAGCTTTGACAGGGGACCTATGGGGGCCAACGTCCTGACTTTC

clone size: once
V gene: TRBV9
J gene: TRBJ2-3
D gene: NA
CDR3 length: 15
CDR3 protein: CASSVARLGTDTQYF
CDR3 DNA: TGTGCCAGCAGCGTAGCTCGCCTCGGCACAGATACGCAGTATTTT

clone size: NA
V gene: TRBV4-1
J gene: TRBJ1-4
D gene: NA
CDR3 length: 16
CDR3 protein: CASSLGWGGSTEKLFF
CDR3 DNA: TGCGCCAGCAGTCTTGGCTGGGGCGGCTCTACCGAAAAACTGTTTTTT

clone size: NA
V gene: TRBV7-2
J gene: TRBJ2-1
D gene: TRBD2
CDR3 length: 16
CDR3 protein: CASRRTGTSSFDEQFF
CDR3 DNA: TGTGCCAGCAGGCGTACCGGGACTAGCTCCTTTGATGAGCAGTTCTTC

clone size: few
V gene: TRBV15
J gene: TRBJ1-1
D gene: NA
CDR3 length: 12
CDR3 protein: CATSRDHPEAFF
CDR3 DNA: TGTGCCACCAGCAGAGATCATCCTGAAGCTTTCTTT

clone size: once
V gene: TRBV6-1
J gene: TRBJ2-1
D gene: NA
CDR3 length: 14
CDR3 protein: CASTLRGEPNEQFF
CDR3 DNA: TGTGCCAGCACCCTGAGGGGGGAACCCAATGAGCAGTTCTTC

clone size: NA
V gene: TRBV15
J gene: TRBJ1-4
D gene: TRBD1
CDR3 length: 16
CDR3 protein: CATNTGPTGSNEKLFF
CDR3 DNA: TGTGCCACCAATACGGGACCGACAGGGTCTAATGAAAAACTGTTTTTT

clone size: few
V gene: TRBV7-2
J gene: TRBJ2-7
D gene: TRBD1
CDR3 length: 15
CDR3 protein: CASSLAGRGPDEQYF
CDR3 DNA: TGTGCCAGCAGCTTAGCCGGCAGGGGGCCGGACGAGCAGTACTTC

clone size: NA
V gene: TRBV4-2
J gene: TRBJ2-3
D gene: TRBD2
CDR3 length: 16
CDR3 protein: CASSLITRAGEDTQYF
CDR3 DNA: TGTGCCAGCAGCCTTATCACACGCGCGGGGGAAGATACGCAGTATTTT

clone size: NA
V gene: TRBV12-3/TRBV12-4
J gene: TRBJ2-6
D gene: NA
CDR3 length: 15
CDR3 protein: CASSFGVSGANVLTF
CDR3 DNA: TGTGCCAGCAGTTTTGGCGTCTCTGGGGCCAACGTCCTGACTTTC

clone size: NA
V gene: TRBV10-3
J gene: TRBJ1-5
D gene: NA
CDR3 length: 17
CDR3 protein: CAISESGGRDSNQPQHF
CDR3 DNA: TGTGCCATCAGTGAGTCCGGGGGGCGAGATAGCAATCAGCCCCAGCATTTT

clone size: few
V gene: TRBV27
J gene: TRBJ2-1
D gene: NA
CDR3 length: 13
CDR3 protein: CASSDDTYNEQFF
CDR3 DNA: TGTGCCAGCAGCGATGACACCTACAATGAGCAGTTCTTC

clone size: NA
V gene: TRBV7-2
J gene: TRBJ2-7
D gene: TRBD2
CDR3 length: 15
CDR3 protein: CASSLDLAGGPEQYF
CDR3 DNA: TGTGCCAGCAGCTTAGATCTAGCGGGGGGCCCCGAGCAGTACTTC

clone size: few
V gene: TRBV29-1
J gene: TRBJ2-1
D gene: NA
CDR3 length: 10
CDR3 protein: CSVGWEEQFF
CDR3 DNA: TGCAGCGTTGGATGGGAGGAGCAGTTCTTC

clone size: NA
V gene: TRBV2
J gene: TRBJ2-7
D gene: TRBD1
CDR3 length: 13
CDR3 protein: CASNRDRGNEQYF
CDR3 DNA: TGTGCCAGCAATAGAGACAGGGGCAATGAGCAGTACTTC

clone size: many
V gene: TRBV27
J gene: TRBJ2-5
D gene: NA
CDR3 length: 13
CDR3 protein: CASSPGFTETQYF
CDR3 DNA: TGTGCCAGCAGCCCAGGGTTCACTGAGACCCAGTACTTC

clone size: many
V gene: TRBV7-9
J gene: TRBJ2-7
D gene: NA
CDR3 length: 12
CDR3 protein: CASSLVGYEQYF
CDR3 DNA: TGTGCCAGCAGCTTAGTGGGCTACGAGCAGTACTTC

clone size: NA
V gene: TRBV3-1
J gene: TRBJ2-3
D gene: NA
CDR3 length: 16
CDR3 protein: CASSLSRVAVRDTQYF
CDR3 DNA: TGTGCCAGCAGCCTCTCCCGGGTAGCGGTGCGAGATACGCAGTATTTT

clone size: NA
V gene: TRBV10-3
J gene: TRBJ1-6
D gene: TRBD1
CDR3 length: 15
CDR3 protein: CAIRRTGINNSPLHF
CDR3 DNA: TGTGCCATCAGAAGGACAGGGATTAATAATTCACCCCTCCACTTT